These 26 T cell receptor beta chains share one sample of origin, sequenced in a study of T cells in Graves' hyperthyroidism and ophthalmopathy. From RNA transcripts, TCR beta CDR3 regions were amplified. Using the HTBI primer set, a first-round RT-PCR was run on the TCR CDR3. One entry per CDR3 protein, called by TCRdb with MiXCR from the multiplex PCR reads. This repertoire shows under 750,000 distinct CDR3 sequences, about 19% found once; its top ten account for 16%. Sequencing was performed on blood. All receptors come from a woman aged 50 to 60 with Graves' hyperthyroidism that later progressed to Graves' ophthalmopathy.

This clonotype was seen many times. V usage is TRBV3-1 and J usage is TRBJ2-4; TRBD2 matches 7 bases. This CDR3 is built from 17 residues. Per germline, CDR1 LGHDT and CDR2 YNNKEL (reference sequence). The V and J ends lost 1 base and 3 bases, in that order; junction bases with no gene match: 9. CDR3 loop: CASSQVGRGLVKNIQYF. For the CDR3, the DNA is TGTGCCAGCAGCCAAGTCGGGCGGGGGTTGGTCAAAAACATTCAGTACTTC.

This clonotype was counted ten times or more. V is TRBV3-1 and J is TRBJ2-7; 9 nucleotides line up with TRBD2. The CDR3 consists of 15 residues. The V gene end was trimmed by 4 bases and the J gene end by 0 bases; junction bases not matched to a gene: 4. The germline V gene has CDR1 LGHDT and CDR2 YNNKEL (reference sequence). The CDR3 DNA reads as TGTGCCAGCAGCCTTGGACTAGCGAGCTCCTACGAGCAGTACTTC. This sequence encodes CASSLGLASSYEQYF.

The V call is TRBV20-1, the J call TRBJ2-1; D is ambiguous. The CDR3 is 16 amino acids. Germline CDR1 reads DFQATT; CDR2 reads SNEGSKA (reference sequence). Trimming cost V 6 bases and J 0 bases, with 18 bases left between them. CDR3: CSATPIVPSSYNEQFF. CDR3 coding DNA: TGCAGTGCCACTCCCATCGTACCGAGCTCCTACAATGAGCAGTTCTTC.

This clonotype has just a few counts. V usage is TRBV6-1 and J usage is TRBJ1-1; D unclear. The germline gives CDR1 MNHNS, CDR2 SASEGT. V was shortened by 5 bases and J by 2 bases, with 15 bases between the two germline ends. The CDR3 is 15 residues long. The CDR3 nucleotides read TGTGCCAGCAGTTCGATTGGGCAGCTTAACACTGAAGCTTTCTTT. It is translated as CASSSIGQLNTEAFF.

This clonotype occurred many times. V is TRBV6-1 and J is TRBJ1-1; 8 nucleotides line up with TRBD1. This CDR3 has 14 residues. Germline CDR1 and CDR2: MNHNS and SASEGT. The V and J ends lost 7 bases and 4 bases, in that order; junction bases with no gene match: 8. In DNA form, the CDR3 reads TGTGCCAGCATCCACCAAGGACAGGGCACTGAAGCTTTCTTT. Translated: CASIHQGQGTEAFF.

At least ten counts were recorded for this clonotype. The rearrangement uses TRBV7-9 and TRBJ2-2; D is ambiguous. The CDR3 sequence is 15 residues long. CDR1 SEHNR and CDR2 FQNEAQ come from the germline V gene (reference sequence). The ends were cut back, 0 bases at V and 2 bases at J, with 7 bases in the middle. CDR3 in amino acids: CASSLAQSNTGELFF. The CDR3 DNA reads as TGTGCCAGCAGCTTAGCGCAGTCAAACACCGGGGAGCTGTTTTTT.

This clonotype was found many times. This rearrangement joins TRBV3-1 to TRBJ2-1; D is ambiguous. V was shortened by 4 bases and J by 9 bases, with 13 bases between the two germline ends. Germline V gene data show CDR1 as LGHDT and CDR2 as YNNKEL (reference sequence). This CDR3 has 13 residues. CDR3 sequence: CASSPRVASEQFF. The CDR3 region has the DNA TGTGCCAGCAGCCCCCGAGTGGCTTCTGAGCAGTTCTTC.

This clonotype was recorded a few times. This rearrangement joins TRBV6-1 to TRBJ2-1, with 8 bases aligning to TRBD2. The CDR3 sequence is 14 residues long. CDR1 is MNHNS, CDR2 SASEGT, per germline. The V and J ends lost 7 bases and 3 bases, in that order; junction bases with no gene match: 5. CDR3 sequence: CASMAAGDYNEQFF. The CDR3 DNA is TGTGCCAGCATGGCAGCGGGGGACTACAATGAGCAGTTCTTC.

This clonotype was observed a few times. V usage is TRBV3-1 and J usage is TRBJ2-5; 8 bases are shared with TRBD1. J gave up 4 bases and V 4 bases, and 11 bases lay outside the gene matches. This CDR3 region has 16 residues. CDR1 is LGHDT, CDR2 YNNKEL, per germline (reference sequence). The CDR3 DNA follows: TGTGCCAGCAGCCGAGGGACAGGAGAACCCGCAGAGACCCAGTACTTC. Amino acids: CASSRGTGEPAETQYF.

This clonotype was detected once. A much larger clone is a single base away; this may be a read error. The chain has TRBV27 and TRBJ1-2, with 9 bases identical to TRBD1. J was trimmed by 6 bases and V by 2 bases; bases with no gene match: 10. CDR3 size: 16 residues. Per germline, CDR1 MNHEY and CDR2 SMNVEV (reference sequence). As DNA, the CDR3 is TGTGCCAGCAGTTTAGCTTTGGGACAGGGTATAAATGGCTACACCTTC. It yields the protein CASSLALGQGINGYTF.

J is TRBJ2-7 and V is TRBV6-5, with TRBD2 matching 9 bases. The junction had 7 bases not matched to a gene; V was cut back by 2 bases and J by 2 bases. The CDR3 length is 16 residues. The germline gives CDR1 MNHEY, CDR2 SVGAGI. Written as DNA, the CDR3 is TGTGCCAGCAGTTACGGCCCTAGCGGGGATACCTACGAGCAGTACTTC. This gives the protein CASSYGPSGDTYEQYF.

The chain combines TRBV19 with TRBJ2-3; 8 nucleotides line up with TRBD2. Germline-derived CDR1 and CDR2 are LNHDA and SQIVND (reference sequence). This CDR3 has 15 amino acids. J lost 4 bases, V lost 5 bases, and 8 bases had no gene match. The chain's CDR3 is CASSAPGLVSDTQYF. The DNA of the CDR3 is TGTGCCAGTAGTGCCCCGGGACTAGTTTCAGATACGCAGTATTTT. The whole variable domain, remainder taken from reference TRBV19 and TRBJ2-3, is DGGITQSPKYLFRKEGQNVTLSCEQNLNHDAMYWYRQDPGQGLRLIYYSQIVNDFQKGDIAEGYSVSREKKESFPLTVTSAQKNPTAFYLCASSAPGLVSDTQYFGPGTRLTVL.

This CDR3 is CASSPREGVSSPLHF. CDR3 nucleotide sequence: TGTGCCAGCAGCCCGAGAGAGGGAGTGAGTTCACCCCTCCACTTT. V and J are TRBV6-1 and TRBJ1-6; D not certain. Trimming left V 6 bases short and J 9 bases short, with 18 bases between. Germline values: CDR1 MNHNS, CDR2 SASEGT. This CDR3 region has 15 residues.

In this sample, this clonotype turned up many times. The rearrangement joins TRBV6-1 to TRBJ2-5; 9 bases are shared with TRBD1. The V gene end was trimmed by 5 bases and the J gene end by 5 bases; junction bases not matched to a gene: 9. Germline CDR1 MNHNS, CDR2 SASEGT. CDR3 length: 15 residues. The CDR3 sequence is CASSPDRGVRETQYF. CDR3 DNA sequence: TGTGCCAGCAGTCCGGACAGGGGAGTCCGGGAGACCCAGTACTTC.

This clonotype occurred a few times. The chain has TRBV12-3 or TRBV12-4 and TRBJ1-2; a possible D gene is TRBD1 (5 bases). Trimming left V 6 bases short and J 2 bases short, with 22 bases between. This CDR3 comprises 17 residues. CDR3 loop: CASSFLAQGFGNYGYTF. The CDR3 bases are TGTGCCAGCAGCTTCCTCGCCCAGGGTTTCGGAAACTATGGCTACACCTTC.

This clonotype was seen a few times. The chain employs TRBV3-1 and TRBJ2-5, with 10 bases fitting TRBD2. V lost 4 bases, J lost 2 bases, and 7 bases stayed unmatched. The length of the CDR3 is 16 residues. The germline gives CDR1 LGHDT, CDR2 YNNKEL (reference sequence). This CDR3 reads CASSLGAGGDQETQYF. CDR3 DNA: TGTGCCAGCAGCCTCGGAGCGGGGGGGGATCAAGAGACCCAGTACTTC.

This clonotype was seen just once. It may be a read error: a sequence one base away is much more abundant. The chain joins TRBV5-1 to TRBJ1-1; no firm D call. Germline CDR1 reads SGHRS; CDR2 reads YFSETQ. The CDR3 extends over 14 amino acids. CDR3 nucleotide sequence: TGCGCCAGCAGCACTTCTACGGGGTTCACTAAAGCTTTCTTT. It translates to CASSTSTGFTKAFF.

J is TRBJ1-4 and V is TRBV6-2 or TRBV6-3; tentative D call: TRBD1 (6 bases). Trimming removed 2 bases at V and 7 bases at J, with 20 bases between. CDR3 size: 17 residues. Germline assignment: CDR1 MNHEY and CDR2 SVGEGT. The CDR3 nucleotides are TGTGCCAGCAGTTACAGGGCCCACAGGGACGTTGGTGAAAAACTGTTTTTT. Encoded protein: CASSYRAHRDVGEKLFF.

The CDR3, as DNA: TGTGCCAGCAGCCATCGACAGGGGGAGTACAATGAGCAGTTCTTC. Its protein is CASSHRQGEYNEQFF. This chain joins TRBV7-9 and TRBJ2-1; TRBD1 matches at 9 bases. V lost 5 bases and J lost 4; bases outside the gene matches: 6. This CDR3 comprises 15 residues. CDR1 and CDR2 (germline): SEHNR, FQNEAQ (reference sequence).

This chain links TRBV10-3 with TRBJ2-1; the match to TRBD2 covers 8 bases. V lost 10 bases and J lost 2; bases outside the gene matches: 10. Germline CDR1 reads ENHRY; CDR2 reads SYGVKD. This CDR3 has 15 residues. CDR3 in DNA: TGTGCCAGCAGCGGGAGAGACGGTACCTACAATGAGCAGTTCTTC. Amino acids: CASSGRDGTYNEQFF.

This clonotype was observed many times. The chain employs TRBV2 and TRBJ1-5; TRBD1 aligns across 7 bases. With V trimmed by 4 bases and J by 5 bases, 2 bases remained unmatched. Germline V CDR1 and CDR2: SNHLY, FYNNEI. The CDR3 has 13 residues. The CDR3 here is CASSVQGDQPQHF. CDR3 coding DNA: TGTGCCAGCAGTGTCCAGGGGGATCAGCCCCAGCATTTT.

This clonotype was seen many times. This sequence joins TRBV27 and TRBJ2-5; possible D gene TRBD2, 6 bases. The CDR3 consists of 14 residues. CDR1 is MNHEY, CDR2 SMNVEV, per germline (reference sequence). V lost 3 bases and J 4 bases, leaving 12 bases between the germline ends. CDR3 DNA sequence: TGTGCCAGCAGTTTCGGGAAAGCGGGAGAGACCCAGTACTTC. Protein sequence: CASSFGKAGETQYF.

This clonotype was counted a few times. This chain joins TRBV7-6 and TRBJ1-4, with D perhaps TRBD1 (5 bases). Germline assignment: CDR1 SGHVS and CDR2 FNYEAQ. The V and J ends lost 5 bases and 3 bases respectively, with 13 bases between them. CDR3 length: 15 residues. CDR3 DNA sequence: TGTGCCAGCAGCCGGACTGGGGGTTCTAATGAAAAACTGTTTTTT. Translating gives CASSRTGGSNEKLFF.

As to this clonotype: Its ends do not fully match the called genes, so a read error is possible. This chain uses TRBV20-1 with TRBJ1-2, with TRBD1 matching 7 bases. The CDR3 spans 15 residues. Germline V gene sequence: CDR1 DFQATT, CDR2 SNEGSKA (reference sequence). The DNA for the CDR3 is TGCAGTGCTAGAGGTGGGACAGCGGATAACTATGGCTACGCCTTC. Amino acids: CSARGGTADNYGYAF.

The rearrangement joins TRBV7-3 to TRBJ2-1, with unresolved D. From germline, CDR1 is SGHTA and CDR2 FQGTGA. V was cut by 5 bases and J by 3 bases, with 17 bases left in between. This CDR3 has 16 amino acids. Here the CDR3 reads CASSPWAQPGYNEQFF. CDR3 coding DNA: TGTGCCAGCAGCCCGTGGGCCCAGCCGGGCTACAATGAGCAGTTCTTC.

The chain joins TRBV4-2 to TRBJ1-2; D not certain. V lost 0 bases to trimming and J lost 3 bases, with 8 bases between them. The CDR3 has 14 amino acids. CDR1 is LGHNA, CDR2 YNFKEQ, per germline. The CDR3 nucleotides read TGTGCCAGCAGCCAAGAGTACGAGTACTATGGCTACACCTTC. Residues: CASSQEYEYYGYTF.